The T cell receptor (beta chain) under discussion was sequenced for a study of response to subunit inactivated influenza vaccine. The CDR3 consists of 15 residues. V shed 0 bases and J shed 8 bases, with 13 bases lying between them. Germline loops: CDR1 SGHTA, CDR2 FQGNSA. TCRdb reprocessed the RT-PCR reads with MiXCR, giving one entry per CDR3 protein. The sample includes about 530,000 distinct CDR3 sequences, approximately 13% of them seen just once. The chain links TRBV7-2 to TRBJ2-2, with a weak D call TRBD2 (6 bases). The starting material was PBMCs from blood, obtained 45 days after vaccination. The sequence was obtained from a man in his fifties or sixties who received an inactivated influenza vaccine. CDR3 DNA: TGTGCCAGCAGCTTAGCCGGGACTTCCAATGGGGAGCTGTTTTTT. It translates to CASSLAGTSNGELFF.